Listed below are T cell receptor beta chains from one sample, sequenced in a study of cytomegalovirus exposure and HLA in healthy donors. Some clones are missing from TCRdb's copy, which holds only in-frame ones; the method was immunoSEQ multiplex PCR. The table includes under 150,000 clones, roughly 84% detected once. The source material was PBMCs. The receptors come from a girl aged 2 to 10 in good health and CMV-seronegative. CDR3s leave out the opening cysteine and the closing phenylalanine or tryptophan. Each record gives: clone size, V gene, CDR3 protein. Expanded clones get a size class; other rows say once, few or many, or leave the size out.

>-|TRBV6-5
ASRRQGARNYGYT
>once|TRBV18
ASSRVWTDLNEKLF
>-|TRBV18
ASSRDSEAGVTDTQY
>-|TRBV5-4
ASSLVTLGDTQY
>-|TRBV7-2
ASSLMVGGASGANVLT
>once|TRBV11-2
ASSLGILAGGPSDTQY
>-|TRBV7-9
ASSFRSLGTGVYGYT
>-|TRBV12-5
ASGPTSPSTDTQY
>-|TRBV5-6
ASSFWDRIHSNEQF
>once|TRBV28
ASSLLQGSYEQY
>-|TRBV27
ASSLSGQGIYNEQF
>-|TRBV27
ASTQGGGKLF